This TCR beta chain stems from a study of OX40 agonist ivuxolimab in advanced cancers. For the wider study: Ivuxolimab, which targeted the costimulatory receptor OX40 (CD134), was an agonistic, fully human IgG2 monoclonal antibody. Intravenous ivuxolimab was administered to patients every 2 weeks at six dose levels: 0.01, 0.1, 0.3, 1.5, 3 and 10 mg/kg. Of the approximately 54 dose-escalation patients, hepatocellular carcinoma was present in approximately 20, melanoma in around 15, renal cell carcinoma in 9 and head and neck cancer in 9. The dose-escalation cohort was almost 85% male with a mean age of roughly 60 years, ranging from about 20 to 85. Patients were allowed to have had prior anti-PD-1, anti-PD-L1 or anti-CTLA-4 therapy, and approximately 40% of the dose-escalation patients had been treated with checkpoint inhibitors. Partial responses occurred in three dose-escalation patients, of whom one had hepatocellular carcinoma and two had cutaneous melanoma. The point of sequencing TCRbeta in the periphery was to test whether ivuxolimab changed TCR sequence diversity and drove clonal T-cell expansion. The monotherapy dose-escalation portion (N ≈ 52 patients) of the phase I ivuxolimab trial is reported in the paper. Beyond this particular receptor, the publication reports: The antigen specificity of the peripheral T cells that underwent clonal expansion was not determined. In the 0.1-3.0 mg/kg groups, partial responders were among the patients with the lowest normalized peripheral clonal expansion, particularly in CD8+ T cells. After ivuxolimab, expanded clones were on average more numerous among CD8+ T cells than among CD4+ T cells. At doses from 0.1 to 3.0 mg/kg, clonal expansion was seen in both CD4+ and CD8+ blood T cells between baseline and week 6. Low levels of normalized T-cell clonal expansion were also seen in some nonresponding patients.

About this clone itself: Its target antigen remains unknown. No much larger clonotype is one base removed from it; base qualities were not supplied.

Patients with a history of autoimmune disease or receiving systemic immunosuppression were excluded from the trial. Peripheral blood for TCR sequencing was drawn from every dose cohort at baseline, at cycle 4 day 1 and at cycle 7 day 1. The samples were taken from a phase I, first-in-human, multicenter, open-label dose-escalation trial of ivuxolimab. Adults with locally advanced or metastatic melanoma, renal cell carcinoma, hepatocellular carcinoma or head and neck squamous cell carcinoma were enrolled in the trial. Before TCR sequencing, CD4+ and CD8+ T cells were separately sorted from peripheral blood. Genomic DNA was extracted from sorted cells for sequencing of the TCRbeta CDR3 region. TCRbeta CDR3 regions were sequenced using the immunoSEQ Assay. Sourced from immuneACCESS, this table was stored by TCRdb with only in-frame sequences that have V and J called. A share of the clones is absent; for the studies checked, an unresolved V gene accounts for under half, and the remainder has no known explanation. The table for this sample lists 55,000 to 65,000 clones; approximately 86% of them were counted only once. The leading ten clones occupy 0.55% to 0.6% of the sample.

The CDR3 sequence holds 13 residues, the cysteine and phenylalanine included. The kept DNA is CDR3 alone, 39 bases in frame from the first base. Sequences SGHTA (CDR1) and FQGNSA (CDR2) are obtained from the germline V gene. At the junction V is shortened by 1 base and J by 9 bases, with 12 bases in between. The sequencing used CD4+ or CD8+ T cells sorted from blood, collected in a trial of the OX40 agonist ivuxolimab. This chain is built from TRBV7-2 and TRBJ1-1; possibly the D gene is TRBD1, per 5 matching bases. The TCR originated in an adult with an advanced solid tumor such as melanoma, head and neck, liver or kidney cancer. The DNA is TGTGCCAGCAGCTTAGGTCTTAACAGGAAAGCTTTCTTT. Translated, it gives CASSLGLNRKAFF. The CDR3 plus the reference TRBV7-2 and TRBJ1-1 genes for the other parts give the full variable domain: GAGVSQSPSNKVTEKGKDVELRCDPISGHTALYWYRQSLGQGLEFLIYFQGNSAPDKSGLPSDRFSAERTGGSVSTLTIQRTQQEDSAVYLCASSLGLNRKAFFGQGTRLTVV.